This entry concerns a single T cell receptor beta chain. Its target is not known. This sample was taken from a study of response to subunit inactivated influenza vaccine. The study's findings and limits: Authors suggested seasonal influenza vaccinations each recruit few new T cells.

TCRdb redid the calling of the RT-PCR reads with MiXCR, one entry per CDR3 protein. This table holds almost 600,000 distinct CDR3 sequences, around 15% found once. Per the germline V gene, CDR1 is KGHDR and CDR2 is SFDVKD. V was pared by 4 bases and J by 2 bases, with 21 bases between. This CDR3 has 18 amino acids. The sequence came from a man in his fifties or sixties who received an inactivated influenza vaccine. The source was PBMCs from blood, collected 11 to 12 days after vaccination. The genes are TRBV24-1 and TRBJ2-3; D remains ambiguous. CDR3 DNA: TGTGCCACCAGTGACCCCTCGGCACCACTTACACCCACAGATACGCAGTATTTT. Translation gives CATSDPSAPLTPTDTQYF.